This record concerns one T cell receptor (beta chain) sequence. This clonotype occurred a few times. Its recognized antigen is unknown. No base-level quality is on record; no much larger clone is a single base apart. Using a constant-region primer and ProtoScript II reverse transcriptase, TCRbeta-specific cDNA was reverse-transcribed from 400 to 550 ng total RNA. Construction of the TCRbeta libraries relied on three nested rounds of multiplex PCR, following a slightly modified ARM-PCR procedure. Each of the first two PCR rounds ran for approximately 10 cycles and used multiplex TRBV1-TRBV30 forward primers together with a Cbeta reverse primer. Sample barcodes and Illumina adapters were added in a final 25-cycle PCR with Deep VentR polymerase. Amplicons of 200-500 bp were gel-purified with a QIAquick gel extraction kit before sequencing. The TCRbeta amplicons were sequenced with 250-bp paired-end reads on an Illumina HiSeq 2500. The published analysis was carried out like this. Reads were quality-trimmed with Trimmomatic v0.33, and paired reads were merged with FLASH v1.2.11 to recover full CDR3 sequences. V, D and J germline segments were assigned to the rearranged TCRbeta sequences using MiGEC v1.2.1b. Clonotype statistics, along with Shannon-Wiener diversity indices, were calculated using VDJtools v1.0.0. To cut down on sampling bias, every analysis after diversity analysis relied on just the 250 most abundant clonotypes from each sample. TCRdb cleaned the public reads at Q25 with fastp, built clones with MiXCR and kept in-frame beta chains. Each record represents a unique CDR3 protein, reported with the most common genes and DNA among its rows. None of the V and J calls come from the authors' own analysis; TCRdb made them. The sample table holds about 310,000 distinct CDR3 sequences, of which around three fifths were seen once. The ten largest clones capture about 18% of the sample.

Clipping removes 3 bases from V and 4 bases from J, with 7 as the unmatched junction base count. From the cysteine up to the phenylalanine, the CDR3 has a length of 15 residues. Only CDR3 DNA remains: 45 bases, in frame from the first base. The data were taken from a study of tumor-infiltrating lymphocytes in primary liver carcinoma (dated by TCRdb to 2015 to 2018). Regarding the study in general: Five patients with histopathologically diagnosed primary liver carcinoma underwent surgical resection in China between November 2015 and March 2016. Of the five patients (three men and two women, aged 30 to 69 years), four had hepatocellular carcinoma and one had combined HCC and intrahepatic cholangiocarcinoma. The five patients had tumors staged T1-T3 N0M0, with maximum diameters ranging from about 4.2 to 10 cm. Samples yielded roughly 3.65 to 7.5 million productive TCRbeta reads; read depth did not differ significantly between tissue types. The study combined TCRbeta repertoire sequencing, expression microarrays and whole-exome sequencing across five regions of each liver tumor, with adjacent normal tissue and blood. TCRbeta repertoire sequencing covered some 35 specimens from 5 patients: approximately 25 tumor regions, 5 adjacent noncancerous liver tissues and 5 peripheral blood samples. High reproducibility was observed for the technical replicate repertoires, with mean shared-clone rates approximately 0.92 and correlation coefficients above 0.95. What the study reported, not specific to this receptor: Pairs of tumor regions showed greater repertoire overlap (mean about 35%) than tumor-adjacent pairs (approximately 17%) or tumor-blood pairs (approximately 15%), which is consistent with antigen-driven expansion. Since the samples were bulk and unsorted, there was no way to compare CD4+ and CD8+ T cell repertoires. A significantly larger repertoire fraction was made up by the top 250 clones in tumors than in blood (p = 0.039). Only the TCR beta chain was sequenced, so true repertoire diversity is likely underestimated because unpaired alpha chains were not captured. The study included only four to six patients, and the authors note findings should be validated in a larger study.

RNA from unsorted whole blood was extracted with TRIzol reagent, and germline DNA was obtained with the DNeasy Blood & Tissue kit. Chronic HBV infection was present in the patients, and the patients were treatment-naive at sampling. Before surgery, roughly 3.7 milliliters of peripheral blood were collected into K2EDTA tubes. The sequence is built from TRBV12-3 or TRBV12-4 and TRBJ2-5, with 8 bases aligning to TRBD2. This TCR derives from a woman in her 30s with primary liver carcinoma and hepatitis B virus infection. Sequences were obtained from peripheral blood. In nucleotides, the sequence is TGTGCCAGCAGTTTCGCCACGGGAGGGGTAGAGACCCAGTACTTC. This sequence encodes CASSFATGGVETQYF.